Reported below is one TCR beta chain. The data are from a study of blood T cell repertoires in COVID-19. Study overall: Sample material is recorded as cDNA or gDNA derived from T cells, B-cell-depleted T cells, or PBMCs.

Symptom resolution, clearance, or two negative PCRs marked the recovered donors of Cohort 3. Produced via immunoSEQ multiplex PCR; TCRdb's table is partial and in-frame only. The table shows some 170,000 clones, with 84% occurring only once. The CDR3 extends over 14 amino acids. Germline loops: CDR1 LGHNT, CDR2 FRNRAP. Trimming took off 2 bases at V and 5 bases at J, with 10 bases between the two ends. The origin of this receptor is a man aged 45-65 years who had recovered from COVID-19. The specimen was PBMCs or T cells enriched from blood (not recorded which). This chain links TRBV12-5 with TRBJ2-1; TRBD1 is a possible D gene (6 bases). The CDR3 DNA follows: TGTGCTAGTGGTTTGTGGCAGGGGAACAATGAGCAGTTCTTC. Translating it yields CASGLWQGNNEQFF.